Detailed here is one T cell receptor (beta chain). This sample was included in a study of cytomegalovirus exposure and HLA in healthy donors. The germline V gene encodes CDR1 SGHAT and CDR2 FQNNGV. Trimming removed 6 bases from V and 0 bases from J, with 12 bases in between. The CDR3 sequence is 15 residues long. PCR amplification relied on 60 Vbeta primers (plus 13 Jbeta primers). Assay: immunoSEQ multiplex PCR; the TCRdb copy retains only in-frame clones and omits some. Found here are some 70,000 clones, 60% to 75% of them singletons; the top ten hold around 15%. The sample consisted of PBMCs. This chain connects TRBV11-2 to TRBJ2-1, with D hard to call. This receptor was identified in a male donor in good health and CMV-seropositive. In DNA, the CDR3 is TGTGCCAGCAGGTCGGGTCGGATCTCCTACAATGAGCAGTTCTTC. This translates into CASRSGRISYNEQFF.